Presented here are 3 T cell receptor beta chains from one specimen sequenced in a study of blood T cell repertoires in COVID-19. Data came from immunoSEQ multiplex PCR; TCRdb stores just in-frame clones and leaves some out. The repertoire holds approximately 110,000 clones, roughly 74% seen once, with approximately 6% in the top ten. The sample was peripheral blood. The receptors stem from a man aged 80 or over with COVID-19, enrolled during active disease.

The chain couples TRBV28 to TRBJ2-3; 10 positions agree with TRBD2. Germline V gene lookup returns CDR1 MDHEN and CDR2 SYDVKM. CDR3 length: 15 amino acids. V shed 3 bases, J shed 3 bases, and the junction held 3 bases outside the gene matches. The CDR3 DNA follows: TGTGCCAGCAGTTTTTCTAGCGGGAGTACAGATACGCAGTATTTT. Translating gives CASSFSSGSTDTQYF. Variable domain in full (rest from reference TRBV28 and TRBJ2-3): DVKVTQSSRYLVKRTGEKVFLECVQDMDHENMFWYRQDPGLGLRLIYFSYDVKMKEKGDIPEGYSVSREKKERFSLILESASTNQTSMYLCASSFSSGSTDTQYFGPGTRLTVL.

The chain couples TRBV7-9 to TRBJ1-1, with 8 bases matching TRBD1. CDR3 length equals 14 residues. Germline CDR1 reads SEHNR; CDR2 reads FQNEAQ (reference sequence). The V and J ends lost 5 bases and 4 bases, in that order; junction bases with no gene match: 6. The CDR3 loop reads CASSTRTGTTEAFF. The CDR3, as DNA: TGTGCCAGCAGCACCCGGACAGGGACCACTGAAGCTTTCTTT.

This sequence joins TRBV2 and TRBJ2-7; TRBD1 agrees at 9 bases. Trimming at V came to 5 bases and at J to 3 bases, leaving 5 bases not matched to a gene. Looked up from germline, CDR1 is SNHLY and CDR2 is FYNNEI. The CDR3 consists of 14 residues. CDR3 bases: TGTGCCAGCAGTTCCGGGACAGGGTTCTACGAGCAGTACTTC. This encodes CASSSGTGFYEQYF.